The 15 T cell receptor beta chains in this list originate from one sample, sequenced in a study of blood T cells in healthy people across ages. A J-beta primer mix and a sample-barcoded 5' primer were used in a second PCR of roughly 7 to 12 cycles. TCRdb processed the 5' RACE reads anew with MiXCR; each CDR3 protein has one entry. This sample yields about 770,000 distinct CDR3 sequences, of which under 45% are seen a single time; roughly 18% belongs to the top ten. Source material: blood. These receptors were collected from a man aged 55-75 years in good health.

This clonotype was seen a few times. The chain recombines TRBV21-1 with TRBJ1-5; TRBD1 is the table's D call, not checked against the DNA. TRBV21-1 is noted as a pseudogene. This CDR3 comprises 16 residues. The CDR3: CASRGYRDRVDQPQHF. The DNA of the CDR3 is TGTGCCAGCAGAGGCTACCGGGACAGGGTCGATCAGCCCCAGCATTTT.

The chain uses TRBV20-1 and TRBJ2-1; TRBD1 might be the D (5 bases). Looked up from germline, CDR1 is DFQATT and CDR2 is SNEGSKA (reference sequence). The CDR3 covers 12 residues. V shed 3 bases and J shed 9 bases, with 12 bases lying between them. CDR3 nucleotides: TGCAGTGCTAGCAGGGCGGCCGGTGAGCAGTTCTTC. The encoded protein is CSASRAAGEQFF.

This clonotype turned up a few times. The chain uses TRBV12-3 or TRBV12-4 and TRBJ1-5; a weak D match, TRBD1 (5 bases). The CDR3 length is 16 residues. The germline V and J ends were trimmed by 2 bases and 5 bases, with 16 bases remaining between them. CDR3 residues: CASSLSAGPSDQPQHF. In nucleotides, the CDR3 is TGTGCCAGCAGTTTATCGGCAGGGCCTAGTGATCAGCCCCAGCATTTT.

V is TRBV7-9 and J is TRBJ2-1; D is unclear. Germline CDR1 reads SEHNR; CDR2 reads FQNEAQ (reference sequence). The CDR3 has 12 residues. V lost 3 bases to trimming and J lost 7 bases, with 7 bases between them. CDR3 sequence: CASSFFRNEQFF. The CDR3 bases are TGTGCCAGCAGCTTTTTTCGGAATGAGCAGTTCTTC.

This clonotype has only a few counts. The chain links TRBV11-3 to TRBJ1-2; the D gene is possibly TRBD1 (5 bases). Trimming took 5 bases from V and 4 from J, leaving 8 bases between them. The CDR3 has 12 amino acids. CDR1 is SGHNT and CDR2 is YENEEA in the germline V gene. CDR3 bases: TGTGCCAGCAGCGGGAGGGGCTATGGCTACACCTTC. Encoded protein: CASSGRGYGYTF.

As regards this clonotype: The junction differs from germline at one of its ends, possibly a read error. The rearrangement joins TRBV12-3 or TRBV12-4 to TRBJ1-6, with D possibly matching TRBD1 (5 bases). This CDR3 contains 14 residues. CDR3 amino acids: CACSRRGGNSPLHF. Here the CDR3 DNA reads TGTGCCTGCAGCAGACGGGGGGGGAATTCACCCCTCCACTTT.

V usage is TRBV6-2 or TRBV6-3 and J usage is TRBJ2-3; 8 nucleotides match TRBD1. The V gene end was trimmed by 7 bases and the J gene end by 4 bases; junction bases not matched to a gene: 10. CDR1 MNHEY and CDR2 SVGEGT come from the germline V gene. CDR3 length: 15 amino acids. The CDR3 is CASTYGQGAADTQYF. In DNA, the CDR3 is TGTGCCAGCACCTATGGCCAGGGGGCCGCAGATACGCAGTATTTT.

The chain is built from TRBV4-3 and TRBJ2-2; weak D call: TRBD1 (7 bases). Germline V lookup: CDR1 LGHNA, CDR2 YSLEER. Between the trimmed V and J ends, which lost 3 bases and 6 bases, there was a span of 14 bases. The CDR3 contains 15 residues. The CDR3 loop is CASSHHQGGAGELFF. Here the CDR3 DNA reads TGCGCCAGCAGCCATCACCAGGGGGGCGCCGGGGAGCTGTTTTTT.

The chain links TRBV5-6 to TRBJ2-1; a weak D match, TRBD1 (5 bases). With 1 base removed from V and 6 bases from J, the gap between germline ends came to 8 bases. This CDR3 spans 13 amino acids. Germline-derived CDR1 and CDR2 are SGHDT and YYEEEE. The CDR3 protein is CASSLWQGNEQFF. The CDR3 DNA reads as TGTGCCAGCAGCTTGTGGCAGGGCAATGAGCAGTTCTTC.

V gene TRBV28 combines with J gene TRBJ2-7; the D is unclear. This CDR3 has 13 amino acids. V gave up 6 bases and J gave up 3 bases, with 12 bases separating them. CDR1 is MDHEN, CDR2 SYDVKM, per germline. The CDR3 DNA sequence: TGTGCCAGCAGAGGGATGGGATTCTACGAGCAGTACTTC. Translating it yields CASRGMGFYEQYF.

The chain uses TRBV7-2 and TRBJ2-3; D is unclear. Trimming removed 7 bases from V and 4 bases from J, with 6 bases in between. Germline-derived CDR1 and CDR2 are SGHTA and FQGNSA. The CDR3 length is 11 residues. CDR3 coding DNA: TGTGCCAGCACCCAGGCAGATACGCAGTATTTT. Translating gives CASTQADTQYF.

In this sample, this clonotype turned up a few times. The DNA for the CDR3 is TGTGCCAGCAGCGGACAGGGGAAGAGGAATGAGCAGTTCTTC. The encoded protein is CASSGQGKRNEQFF. This rearrangement joins TRBV7-2 to TRBJ2-1; 9 bases line up with TRBD1. The V gene's germline CDR1 is SGHTA and CDR2 FQGNSA. V was pared by 5 bases and J by 7 bases, with 6 bases of the junction left unmatched. The CDR3 runs to 14 residues.

This chain uses TRBV11-2 with TRBJ2-1; 9 bases match TRBD2. J gave up 9 bases and V 4 bases, and 25 bases lay outside the gene matches. The CDR3 length is 20 residues. Germline V lookup: CDR1 SGHAT, CDR2 FQNNGV. The CDR3 loop is CASSWGLLAGARTPRAEQFF. CDR3 nucleotides: TGTGCCAGCAGCTGGGGATTATTAGCGGGGGCCAGAACCCCACGTGCTGAGCAGTTCTTC.

V usage is TRBV20-1 and J usage is TRBJ2-3; D remains ambiguous. V dropped 0 bases and J dropped 0 bases, with 4 bases sitting between them. Germline V gene data show CDR1 as DFQATT and CDR2 as SNEGSKA (reference sequence). CDR3 size: 13 residues. The CDR3 DNA is TGCAGTGCTAGAGAAGTAAGCACAGATACGCAGTATTTT. Its translation: CSAREVSTDTQYF.

V is TRBV12-3 or TRBV12-4 and J is TRBJ2-5, with a possible D match to TRBD2 (6 bases). CDR3 length equals 15 residues. With 3 bases removed from V and 0 bases from J, the gap between germline ends came to 11 bases. In DNA, the CDR3 is TGTGCCAGCAGTTTTCGGTGGGACTACCAAGAGACCCAGTACTTC. This gives the protein CASSFRWDYQETQYF.